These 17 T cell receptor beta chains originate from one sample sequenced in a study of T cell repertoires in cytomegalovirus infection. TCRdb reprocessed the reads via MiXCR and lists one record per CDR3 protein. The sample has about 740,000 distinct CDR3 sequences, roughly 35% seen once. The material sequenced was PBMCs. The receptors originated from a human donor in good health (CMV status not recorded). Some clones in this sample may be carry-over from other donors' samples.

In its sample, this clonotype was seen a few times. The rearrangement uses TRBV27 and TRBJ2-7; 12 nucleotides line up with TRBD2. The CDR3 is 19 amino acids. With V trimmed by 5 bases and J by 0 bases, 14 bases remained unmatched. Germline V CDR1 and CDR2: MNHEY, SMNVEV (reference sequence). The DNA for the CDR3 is TGTGCCAGCAGTCAACACTCCCTAAGACTAGCGGGAGCCTCCTACGAGCAGTACTTC. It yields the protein CASSQHSLRLAGASYEQYF.

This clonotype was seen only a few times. CDR3 sequence: CASRAQGGNTEAFF. As DNA, the CDR3 is TGTGCCAGCAGGGCCCAGGGGGGGAACACTGAAGCTTTCTTT. The V and J genes are TRBV28 and TRBJ1-1; TRBD1 agrees at 7 bases. The ends lost 6 bases at V and 1 base at J; junction bases unmatched: 5. The germline gives CDR1 MDHEN, CDR2 SYDVKM. The length of the CDR3 is 14 residues.

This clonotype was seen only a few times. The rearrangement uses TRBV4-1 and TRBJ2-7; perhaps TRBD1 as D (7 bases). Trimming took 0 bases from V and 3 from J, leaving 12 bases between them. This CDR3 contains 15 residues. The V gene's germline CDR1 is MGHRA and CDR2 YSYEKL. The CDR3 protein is CASSQDRGEGYEQYF. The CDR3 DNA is TGCGCCAGCAGCCAAGACAGGGGGGAAGGCTACGAGCAGTACTTC.

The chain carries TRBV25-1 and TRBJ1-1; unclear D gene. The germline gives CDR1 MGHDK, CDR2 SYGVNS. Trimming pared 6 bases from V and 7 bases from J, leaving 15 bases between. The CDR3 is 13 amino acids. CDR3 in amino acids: CASRKDGVVEAFF. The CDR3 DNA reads TGTGCCAGCAGGAAAGATGGGGTAGTTGAAGCTTTCTTT.

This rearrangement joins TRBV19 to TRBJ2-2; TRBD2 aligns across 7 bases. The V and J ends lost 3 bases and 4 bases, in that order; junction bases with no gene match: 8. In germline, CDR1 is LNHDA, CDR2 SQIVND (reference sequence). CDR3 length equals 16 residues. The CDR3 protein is CASSILASGSTGELFF. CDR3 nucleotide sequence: TGTGCCAGTAGTATTCTTGCTAGCGGCAGCACCGGGGAGCTGTTTTTT.

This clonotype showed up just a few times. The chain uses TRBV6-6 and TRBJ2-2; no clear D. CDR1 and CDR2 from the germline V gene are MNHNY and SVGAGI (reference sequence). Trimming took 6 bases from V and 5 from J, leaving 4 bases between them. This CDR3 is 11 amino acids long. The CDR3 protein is CASRSTGELFF. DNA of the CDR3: TGTGCCAGCAGATCTACCGGGGAGCTGTTTTTT.

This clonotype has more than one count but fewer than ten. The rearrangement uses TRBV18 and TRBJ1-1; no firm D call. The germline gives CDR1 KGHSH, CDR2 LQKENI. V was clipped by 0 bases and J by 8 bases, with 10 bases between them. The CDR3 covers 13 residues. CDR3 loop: CASSPPNAEEAFF. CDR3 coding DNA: TGTGCCAGCTCACCACCTAACGCCGAAGAAGCTTTCTTT.

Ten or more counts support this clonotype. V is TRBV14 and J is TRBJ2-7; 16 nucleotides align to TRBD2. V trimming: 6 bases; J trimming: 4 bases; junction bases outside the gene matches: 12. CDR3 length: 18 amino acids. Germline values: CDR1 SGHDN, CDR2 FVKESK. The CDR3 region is CASSDLPGLAGGLYEQYF. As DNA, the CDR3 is TGTGCCAGCAGTGACCTCCCGGGACTAGCGGGAGGGCTGTACGAGCAGTACTTC.

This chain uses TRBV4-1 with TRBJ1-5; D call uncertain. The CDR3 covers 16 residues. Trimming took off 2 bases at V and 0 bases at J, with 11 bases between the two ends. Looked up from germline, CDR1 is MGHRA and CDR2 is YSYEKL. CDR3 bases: TGCGCCAGCAGCCAACGTGAAGGAGATAGCAATCAGCCCCAGCATTTT. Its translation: CASSQREGDSNQPQHF.

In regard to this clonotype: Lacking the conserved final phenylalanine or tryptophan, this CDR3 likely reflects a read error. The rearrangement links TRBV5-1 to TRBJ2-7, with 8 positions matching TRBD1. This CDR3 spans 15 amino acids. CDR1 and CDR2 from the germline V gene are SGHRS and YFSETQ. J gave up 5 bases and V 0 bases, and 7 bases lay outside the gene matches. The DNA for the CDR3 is TGCGCCAGCAGCTTGGTGGGACAGGCCGACCACGAGCAGTACTTA. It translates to CASSLVGQADHEQYL.

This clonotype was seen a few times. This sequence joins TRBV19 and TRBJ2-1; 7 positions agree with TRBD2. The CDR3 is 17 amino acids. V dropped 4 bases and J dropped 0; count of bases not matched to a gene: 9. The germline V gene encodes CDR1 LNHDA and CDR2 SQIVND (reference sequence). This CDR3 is CASSTRLAEYSYNEQFF. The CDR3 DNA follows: TGTGCCAGTAGTACCCGACTAGCAGAGTACTCCTACAATGAGCAGTTCTTC.

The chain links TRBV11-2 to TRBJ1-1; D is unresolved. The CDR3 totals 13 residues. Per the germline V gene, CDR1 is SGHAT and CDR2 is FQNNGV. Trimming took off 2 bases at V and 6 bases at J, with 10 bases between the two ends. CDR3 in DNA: TGTGCCAGCAGCTTATTACCCGGCCCTGAAGCTTTCTTT. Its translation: CASSLLPGPEAFF.

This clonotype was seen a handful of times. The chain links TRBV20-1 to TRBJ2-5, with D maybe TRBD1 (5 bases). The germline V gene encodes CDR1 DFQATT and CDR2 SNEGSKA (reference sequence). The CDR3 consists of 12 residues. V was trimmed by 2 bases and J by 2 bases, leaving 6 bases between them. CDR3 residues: CSARQGQETQYF. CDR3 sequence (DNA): TGCAGTGCTAGACAGGGTCAAGAGACCCAGTACTTC.

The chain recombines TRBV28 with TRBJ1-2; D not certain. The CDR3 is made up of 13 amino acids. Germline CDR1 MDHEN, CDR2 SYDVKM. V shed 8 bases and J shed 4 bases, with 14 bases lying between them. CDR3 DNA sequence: TGTGCCAGCGCCGGACCGTTCCTCTATGGCTACACCTTC. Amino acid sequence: CASAGPFLYGYTF.

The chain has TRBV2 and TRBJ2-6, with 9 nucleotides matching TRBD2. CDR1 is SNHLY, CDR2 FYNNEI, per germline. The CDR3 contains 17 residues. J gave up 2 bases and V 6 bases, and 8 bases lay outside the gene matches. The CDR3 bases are TGTGCCAGCAGGGGACTAGCCGGTTCCCCTGGGGCCAACGTCCTGACTTTC. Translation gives CASRGLAGSPGANVLTF.

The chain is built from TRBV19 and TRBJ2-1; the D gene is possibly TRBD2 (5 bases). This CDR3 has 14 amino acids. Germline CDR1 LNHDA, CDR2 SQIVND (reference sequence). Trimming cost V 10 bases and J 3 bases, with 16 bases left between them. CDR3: CATTTGNRYNEQFF. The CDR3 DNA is TGTGCCACCACCACGGGGAACCGCTACAATGAGCAGTTCTTC.

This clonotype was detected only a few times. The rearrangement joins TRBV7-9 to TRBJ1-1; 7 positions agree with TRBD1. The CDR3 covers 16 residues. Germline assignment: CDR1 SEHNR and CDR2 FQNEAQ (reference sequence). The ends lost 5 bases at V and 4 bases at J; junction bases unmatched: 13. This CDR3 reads CASSQIMTGFGTEAFF. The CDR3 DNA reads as TGTGCCAGCAGCCAGATAATGACAGGGTTCGGCACTGAAGCTTTCTTT.